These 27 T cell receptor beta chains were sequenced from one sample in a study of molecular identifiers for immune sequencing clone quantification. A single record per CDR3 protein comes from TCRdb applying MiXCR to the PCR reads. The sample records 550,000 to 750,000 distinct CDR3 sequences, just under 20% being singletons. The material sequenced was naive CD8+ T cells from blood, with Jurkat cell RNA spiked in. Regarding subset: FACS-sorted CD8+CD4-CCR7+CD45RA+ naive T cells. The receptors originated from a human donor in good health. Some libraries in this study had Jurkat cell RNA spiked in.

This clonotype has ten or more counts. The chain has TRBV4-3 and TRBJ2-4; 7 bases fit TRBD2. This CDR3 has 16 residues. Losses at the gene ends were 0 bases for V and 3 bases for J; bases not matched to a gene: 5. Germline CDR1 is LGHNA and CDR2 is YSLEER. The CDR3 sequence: CASSQDTSEGKNIQYF. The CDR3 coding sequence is TGCGCCAGCAGCCAAGATACTAGCGAAGGCAAAAACATTCAGTACTTC.

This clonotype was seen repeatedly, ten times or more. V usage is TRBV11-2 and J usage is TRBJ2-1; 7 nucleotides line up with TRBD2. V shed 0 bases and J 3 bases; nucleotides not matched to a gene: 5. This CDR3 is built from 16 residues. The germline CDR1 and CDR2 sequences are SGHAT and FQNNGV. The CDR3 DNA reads TGTGCCAGCAGCTTAGATATTACTAGCGTCTACAATGAGCAGTTCTTC. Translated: CASSLDITSVYNEQFF.

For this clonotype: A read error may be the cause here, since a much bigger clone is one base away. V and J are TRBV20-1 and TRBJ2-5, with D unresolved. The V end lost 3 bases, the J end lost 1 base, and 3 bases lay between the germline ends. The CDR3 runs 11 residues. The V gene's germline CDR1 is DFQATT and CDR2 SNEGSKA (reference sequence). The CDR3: CSARLQETQYF. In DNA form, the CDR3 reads TGCAGTGCTAGGCTCCAAGAGACCCAGTACTTC.

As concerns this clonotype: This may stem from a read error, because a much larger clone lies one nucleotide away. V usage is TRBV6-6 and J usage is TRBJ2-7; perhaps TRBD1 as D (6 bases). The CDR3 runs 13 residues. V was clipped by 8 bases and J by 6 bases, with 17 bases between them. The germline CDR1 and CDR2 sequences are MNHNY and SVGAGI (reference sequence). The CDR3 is CASEPGHGCEQYF. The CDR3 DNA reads TGTGCCAGCGAACCGGGACACGGCTGCGAGCAGTACTTC.

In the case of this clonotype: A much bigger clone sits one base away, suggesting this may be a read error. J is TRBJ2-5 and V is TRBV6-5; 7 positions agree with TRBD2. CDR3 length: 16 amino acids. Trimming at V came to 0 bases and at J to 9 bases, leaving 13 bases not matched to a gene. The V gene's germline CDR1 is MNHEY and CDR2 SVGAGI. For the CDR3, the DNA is TGTGCCAGCAGTTACTCGGGAGAGCTACGGGGGGTGGCCCAGTACTTC. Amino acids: CASSYSGELRGVAQYF.

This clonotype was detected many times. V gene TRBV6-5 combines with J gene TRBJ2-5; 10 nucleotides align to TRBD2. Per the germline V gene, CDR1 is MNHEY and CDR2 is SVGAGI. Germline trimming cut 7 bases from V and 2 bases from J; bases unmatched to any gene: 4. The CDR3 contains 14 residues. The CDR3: CASTLLAGQETQYF. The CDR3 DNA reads TGTGCCAGCACCCTACTAGCGGGACAAGAGACCCAGTACTTC.

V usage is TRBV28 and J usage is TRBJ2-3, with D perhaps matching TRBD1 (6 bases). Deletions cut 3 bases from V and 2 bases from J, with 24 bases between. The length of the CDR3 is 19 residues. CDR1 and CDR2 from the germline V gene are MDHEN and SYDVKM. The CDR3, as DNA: TGTGCCAGCAGTTTTTACAGGGTATACGGTGTGGGTCTCACAGATACGCAGTATTTT. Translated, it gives CASSFYRVYGVGLTDTQYF.

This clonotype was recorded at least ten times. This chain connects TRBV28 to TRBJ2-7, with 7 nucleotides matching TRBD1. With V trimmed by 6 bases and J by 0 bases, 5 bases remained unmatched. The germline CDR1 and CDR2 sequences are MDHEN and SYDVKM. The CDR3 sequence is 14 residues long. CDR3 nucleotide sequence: TGTGCCAGCAGCCTACGGGACAGCTCCTACGAGCAGTACTTC. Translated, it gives CASSLRDSSYEQYF.

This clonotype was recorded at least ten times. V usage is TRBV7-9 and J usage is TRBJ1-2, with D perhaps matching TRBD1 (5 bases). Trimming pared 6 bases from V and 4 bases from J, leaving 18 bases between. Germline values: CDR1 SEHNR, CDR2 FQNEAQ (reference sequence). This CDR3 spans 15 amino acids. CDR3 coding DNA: TGTGCCAGCAGGTCACCGGGGCCTACCCCCTATGGCTACACCTTC. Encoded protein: CASRSPGPTPYGYTF. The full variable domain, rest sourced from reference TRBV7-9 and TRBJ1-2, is DTGVSQNPRHKITKRGQNVTFRCDPISEHNRLYWYRQTLGQGPEFLTYFQNEAQLEKSRLLSDRFSAERPKGSFSTLEIQRTEQGDSAMYLCASRSPGPTPYGYTFGSGTRLTVV.

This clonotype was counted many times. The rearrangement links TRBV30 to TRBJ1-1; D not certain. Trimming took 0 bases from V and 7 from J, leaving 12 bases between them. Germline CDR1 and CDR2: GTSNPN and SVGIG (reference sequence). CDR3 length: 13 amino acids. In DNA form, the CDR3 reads TGTGCCTGGAGTGTAGTGATAGCATTTGAAGCTTTCTTT. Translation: CAWSVVIAFEAFF.

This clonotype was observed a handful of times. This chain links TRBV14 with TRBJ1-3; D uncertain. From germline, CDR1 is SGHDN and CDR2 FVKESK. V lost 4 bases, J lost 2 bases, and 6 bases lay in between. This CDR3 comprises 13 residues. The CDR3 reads CASSPKPGNTIYF. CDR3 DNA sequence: TGTGCCAGCAGCCCTAAACCTGGAAACACCATATATTTT.

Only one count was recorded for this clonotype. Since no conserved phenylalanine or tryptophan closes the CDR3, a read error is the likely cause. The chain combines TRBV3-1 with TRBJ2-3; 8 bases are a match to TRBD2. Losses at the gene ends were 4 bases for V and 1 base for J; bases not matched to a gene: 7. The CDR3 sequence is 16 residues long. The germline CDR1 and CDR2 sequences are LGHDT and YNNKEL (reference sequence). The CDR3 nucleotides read TGTGCCAGCAGCCTAGCCCTCGGGGGGGGCACAGATACGCAGTATCTT. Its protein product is CASSLALGGGTDTQYL.

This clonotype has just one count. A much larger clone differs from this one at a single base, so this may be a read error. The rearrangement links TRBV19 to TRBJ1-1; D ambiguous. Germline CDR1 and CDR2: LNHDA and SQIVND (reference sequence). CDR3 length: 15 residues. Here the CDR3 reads CASSTNGRENTGAFF. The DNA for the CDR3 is TGTGCCAGTAGTACAAACGGACGGGAAAACACTGGAGCTTTCTTT. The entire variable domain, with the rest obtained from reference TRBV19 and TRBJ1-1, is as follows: DGGITQSPKYLFRKEGQNVTLSCEQNLNHDAMYWYRQDPGQGLRLIYYSQIVNDFQKGDIAEGYSVSREKKESFPLTVTSAQKNPTAFYLCASSTNGRENTGAFFGQGTRLTVV.

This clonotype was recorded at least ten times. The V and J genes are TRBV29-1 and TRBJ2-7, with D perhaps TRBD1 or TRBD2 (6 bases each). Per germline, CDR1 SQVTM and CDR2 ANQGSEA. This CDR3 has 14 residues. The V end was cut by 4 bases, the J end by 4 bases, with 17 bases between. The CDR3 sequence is CSVVVPGGHYEQYF. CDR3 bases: TGCAGCGTTGTGGTGCCCGGGGGCCATTACGAGCAGTACTTC.

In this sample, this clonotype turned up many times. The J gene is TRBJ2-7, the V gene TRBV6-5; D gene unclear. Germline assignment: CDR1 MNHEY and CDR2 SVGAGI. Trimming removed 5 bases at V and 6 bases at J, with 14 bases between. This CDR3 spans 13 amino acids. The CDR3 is CASSTHTTGEQYF. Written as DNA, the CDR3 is TGTGCCAGCAGTACCCACACTACGGGCGAGCAGTACTTC.

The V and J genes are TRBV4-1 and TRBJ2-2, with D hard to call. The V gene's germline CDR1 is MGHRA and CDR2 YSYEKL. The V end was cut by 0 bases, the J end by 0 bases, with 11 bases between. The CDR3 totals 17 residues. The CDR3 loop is CASSQDKKGTNTGELFF. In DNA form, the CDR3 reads TGCGCCAGCAGCCAAGATAAAAAGGGAACGAACACCGGGGAGCTGTTTTTT.

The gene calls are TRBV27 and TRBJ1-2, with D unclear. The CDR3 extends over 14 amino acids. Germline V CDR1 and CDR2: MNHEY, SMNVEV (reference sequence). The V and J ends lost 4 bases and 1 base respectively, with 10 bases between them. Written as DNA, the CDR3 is TGTGCCAGCAGTTCATCCGGGATTAACTATGGCTACACCTTC. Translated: CASSSSGINYGYTF.

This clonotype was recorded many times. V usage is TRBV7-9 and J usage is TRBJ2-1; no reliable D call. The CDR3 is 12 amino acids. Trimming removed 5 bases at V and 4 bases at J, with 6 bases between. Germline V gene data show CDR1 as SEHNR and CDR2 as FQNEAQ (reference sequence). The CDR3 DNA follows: TGTGCCAGCAGCGCAGATTACAATGAGCAGTTCTTC. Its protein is CASSADYNEQFF.

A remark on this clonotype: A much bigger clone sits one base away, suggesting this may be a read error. The CDR3 loop reads CAGSQRGGYGTQYF. The DNA of the CDR3 is TGTGCCGGTAGTCAACGAGGTGGTTATGGGACCCAGTACTTC. The chain links TRBV19 to TRBJ2-5, with D unclear. Per the germline V gene, CDR1 is LNHDA and CDR2 is SQIVND (reference sequence). CDR3 length equals 14 residues.

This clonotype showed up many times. Written as DNA, the CDR3 is TGTGCCAGCAGCTCAAGCGGACCTAGCACAGATACGCAGTATTTT. Its translation: CASSSSGPSTDTQYF. The chain has TRBV7-6 and TRBJ2-3, with a possible D match to TRBD2 (5 bases). There are 15 residues in the CDR3. Germline V CDR1 and CDR2: SGHVS, FNYEAQ. V lost 4 bases and J lost 0, with 11 bases in between.

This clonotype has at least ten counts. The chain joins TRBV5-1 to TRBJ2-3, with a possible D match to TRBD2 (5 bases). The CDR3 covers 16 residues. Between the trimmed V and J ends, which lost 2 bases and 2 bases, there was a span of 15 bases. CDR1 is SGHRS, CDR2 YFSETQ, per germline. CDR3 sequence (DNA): TGCGCCAGCAGCTTCGTCCAGCCCGGGGTCACAGATACGCAGTATTTT. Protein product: CASSFVQPGVTDTQYF.

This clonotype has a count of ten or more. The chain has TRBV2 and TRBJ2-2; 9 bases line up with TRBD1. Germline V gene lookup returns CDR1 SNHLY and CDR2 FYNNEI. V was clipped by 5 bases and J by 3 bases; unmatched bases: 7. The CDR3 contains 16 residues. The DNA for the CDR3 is TGTGCCAGCAGTTCGGGACAGGGTGTTGACACCGGGGAGCTGTTTTTT. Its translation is CASSSGQGVDTGELFF.

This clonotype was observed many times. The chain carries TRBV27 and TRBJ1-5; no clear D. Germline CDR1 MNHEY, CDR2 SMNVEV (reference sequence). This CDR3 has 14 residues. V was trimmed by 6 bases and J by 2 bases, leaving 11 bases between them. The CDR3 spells CASRRAERNQPQHF. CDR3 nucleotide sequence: TGTGCCAGCAGGCGAGCTGAACGCAATCAGCCCCAGCATTTT.

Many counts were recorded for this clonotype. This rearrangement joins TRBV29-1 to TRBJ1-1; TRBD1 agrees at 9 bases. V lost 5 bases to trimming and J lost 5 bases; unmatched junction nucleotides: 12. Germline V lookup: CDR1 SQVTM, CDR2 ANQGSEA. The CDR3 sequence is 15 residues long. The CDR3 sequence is CSVRGGQGRRTEAFF. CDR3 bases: TGCAGCGTTAGGGGAGGACAGGGGAGACGGACTGAAGCTTTCTTT.

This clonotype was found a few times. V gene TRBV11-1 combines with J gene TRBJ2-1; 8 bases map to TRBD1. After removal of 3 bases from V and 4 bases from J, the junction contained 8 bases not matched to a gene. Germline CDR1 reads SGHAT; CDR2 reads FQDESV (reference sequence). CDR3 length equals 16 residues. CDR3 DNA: TGTGCCAGCAGCTTGGACGACAGGGGTGGGTACAATGAGCAGTTCTTC. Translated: CASSLDDRGGYNEQFF.

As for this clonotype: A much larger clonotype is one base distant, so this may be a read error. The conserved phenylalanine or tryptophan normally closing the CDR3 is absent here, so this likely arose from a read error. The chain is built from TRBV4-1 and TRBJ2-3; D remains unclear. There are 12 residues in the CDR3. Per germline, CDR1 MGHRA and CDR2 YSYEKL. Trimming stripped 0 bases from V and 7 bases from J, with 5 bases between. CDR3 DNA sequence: TGCGCCAGCAGCCAAGACTCTAATACGCAGTATCTT. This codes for CASSQDSNTQYL.

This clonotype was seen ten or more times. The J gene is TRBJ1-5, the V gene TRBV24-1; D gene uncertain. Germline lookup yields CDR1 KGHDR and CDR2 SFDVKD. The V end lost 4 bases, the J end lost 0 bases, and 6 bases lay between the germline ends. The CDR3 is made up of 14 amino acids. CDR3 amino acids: CATSETYSNQPQHF. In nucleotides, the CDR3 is TGTGCCACCAGTGAAACCTATAGCAATCAGCCCCAGCATTTT.